The rows below give T cell receptor beta chains drawn from one sample of a study of cytomegalovirus exposure and HLA in healthy donors. TCRdb's copy holds only in-frame clones and misses some; the assay was immunoSEQ multiplex PCR. The table shows 200,000 to 250,000 clones, with around nine tenths occurring only once. Input material: PBMCs. The origin of the receptors is a woman under 30 in good health and CMV-seropositive. Both conserved end residues are part of each CDR3. The D gene is left open where the match is weak. Some rows have no size entry. The others give once, few or many, or a class for an expanded clone.

j_gene: TRBJ2-7; v_gene: TRBV9; abundance: -; d_gene: TRBD2; CDR3nt: TGTGCCAGCAGCGTTAATAGCGGGAGTAACGAGCAGTACTTC; CDR3aa: CASSVNSGSNEQYF
j_gene: TRBJ1-1; v_gene: TRBV25-1; abundance: -; d_gene: TRBD1; CDR3nt: TGTGCCAGCACGACAGGGGGGCGCACTGAAGCTTTCTTT; CDR3aa: CASTTGGRTEAFF
j_gene: TRBJ1-5; v_gene: TRBV6-1; abundance: -; d_gene: TRBD1; CDR3nt: TGTGCCAGCAGTCCTAGACAGGGGGCCACCCAGCCCCAGCATTTT; CDR3aa: CASSPRQGATQPQHF
j_gene: TRBJ1-3; v_gene: TRBV9; abundance: -; d_gene: -; CDR3nt: TGTGCCAGCAGCGTGCAGGGCCTGAGCGGAAACACCATATATTTT; CDR3aa: CASSVQGLSGNTIYF
j_gene: TRBJ1-5; v_gene: TRBV19; abundance: -; d_gene: -; CDR3nt: TGTGCCAGTAGCCTAATCAGAGGACAGAAAGATCAGCCCCAGCATTTT; CDR3aa: CASSLIRGQKDQPQHF
j_gene: TRBJ1-5; v_gene: TRBV28; abundance: -; d_gene: -; CDR3nt: TGTGCCAGCAGTTTCGGCAGGGAATCTCAGCCCCAGCATTTT; CDR3aa: CASSFGRESQPQHF
j_gene: TRBJ2-4; v_gene: TRBV27; abundance: -; d_gene: -; CDR3nt: TGTGCCAGCAGTTATAGGGGGTTGAACTTAGCCAAAAACATTCAGTACTTC; CDR3aa: CASSYRGLNLAKNIQYF
j_gene: TRBJ2-7; v_gene: TRBV5-4; abundance: -; d_gene: TRBD2; CDR3nt: TGTGCCAGCAGCACCGGACTAGCGACCAACGAGCAGTACTTC; CDR3aa: CASSTGLATNEQYF
j_gene: TRBJ2-7; v_gene: TRBV23-1; abundance: -; d_gene: TRBD1; CDR3nt: TGCGCCAGCAGTCAGTCGGACAGGGGCCACGAGCAGTACTTC; CDR3aa: CASSQSDRGHEQYF
j_gene: TRBJ1-4; v_gene: TRBV27; abundance: -; d_gene: -; CDR3nt: TGTGCCAGCAGTCCTCGTGCGAGGCCGTCTAATGAAAAACTGTTTTTT; CDR3aa: CASSPRARPSNEKLFF
j_gene: TRBJ1-2; v_gene: TRBV9; abundance: -; d_gene: TRBD1; CDR3nt: TGTGCCAGCAGCGTAGGGAGCCGACAGGGGTCGAGTGGCTACACCTTC; CDR3aa: CASSVGSRQGSSGYTF
j_gene: TRBJ2-2; v_gene: TRBV25-1; abundance: -; d_gene: TRBD1; CDR3nt: TGTGCCAGCAGTGTTAGAAGGGACAGGAGACTAAACACCGGGGAGCTGTTTTTT; CDR3aa: CASSVRRDRRLNTGELFF
j_gene: TRBJ1-5; v_gene: TRBV28; abundance: -; d_gene: -; CDR3nt: TGTGCCAGCAGTTCCTCGAGCAATCAGCCCCAGCATTTT; CDR3aa: CASSSSSNQPQHF
j_gene: TRBJ2-2; v_gene: TRBV10-1; abundance: -; d_gene: TRBD2; CDR3nt: TGCGCCAGTTCCTCGAGTCAGCGGGGTTACACCGGGGAGCTGTTTTTT; CDR3aa: CASSSSQRGYTGELFF
j_gene: TRBJ1-1; v_gene: TRBV5-1; abundance: -; d_gene: -; CDR3nt: TGCGCCAGCAGCAGGGGACATAAGAACACTGAAGCTTTCTTT; CDR3aa: CASSRGHKNTEAFF
j_gene: TRBJ2-7; v_gene: TRBV5-4; abundance: -; d_gene: TRBD2; CDR3nt: TGTGCCAGCAGCTTTAGCGGGAGGGCCTTAGAGCAGTACTTC; CDR3aa: CASSFSGRALEQYF
j_gene: TRBJ2-7; v_gene: TRBV7-9; abundance: -; d_gene: TRBD1; CDR3nt: TGTGCCAGCAGCTTTGGGACAGGGGCGACCTACGAGCAGTACTTC; CDR3aa: CASSFGTGATYEQYF
j_gene: TRBJ2-1; v_gene: TRBV25-1; abundance: -; d_gene: TRBD1; CDR3nt: TGTGCCAGCAGTGACCCCGATAGGACAGGGAACAATGAGCAGTTCTTC; CDR3aa: CASSDPDRTGNNEQFF
j_gene: TRBJ2-1; v_gene: TRBV27; abundance: -; d_gene: -; CDR3nt: TGTGCCAGCAGTTCCAGACTAGGGCGGCCCGGCTCTACTGAGCAGTTCTTC; CDR3aa: CASSSRLGRPGSTEQFF
j_gene: TRBJ2-3; v_gene: TRBV30; abundance: -; d_gene: TRBD2; CDR3nt: TGTGCCTGGAGCCTCTTCGGGGGGTCGGGACGCGCAGATACGCAGTATTTT; CDR3aa: CAWSLFGGSGRADTQYF
j_gene: TRBJ1-1; v_gene: TRBV9; abundance: once; d_gene: -; CDR3nt: TGTGCCAGCAGCGTAGAGATCCAAGGGGCGAACACTGAAGCTTTCTTT; CDR3aa: CASSVEIQGANTEAFF
j_gene: TRBJ1-2; v_gene: TRBV10-3; abundance: -; d_gene: TRBD1; CDR3nt: TGTGCCATCAGTGAGTCGCCAGGGGGCGCCGACTATGGCTACACCTTC; CDR3aa: CAISESPGGADYGYTF